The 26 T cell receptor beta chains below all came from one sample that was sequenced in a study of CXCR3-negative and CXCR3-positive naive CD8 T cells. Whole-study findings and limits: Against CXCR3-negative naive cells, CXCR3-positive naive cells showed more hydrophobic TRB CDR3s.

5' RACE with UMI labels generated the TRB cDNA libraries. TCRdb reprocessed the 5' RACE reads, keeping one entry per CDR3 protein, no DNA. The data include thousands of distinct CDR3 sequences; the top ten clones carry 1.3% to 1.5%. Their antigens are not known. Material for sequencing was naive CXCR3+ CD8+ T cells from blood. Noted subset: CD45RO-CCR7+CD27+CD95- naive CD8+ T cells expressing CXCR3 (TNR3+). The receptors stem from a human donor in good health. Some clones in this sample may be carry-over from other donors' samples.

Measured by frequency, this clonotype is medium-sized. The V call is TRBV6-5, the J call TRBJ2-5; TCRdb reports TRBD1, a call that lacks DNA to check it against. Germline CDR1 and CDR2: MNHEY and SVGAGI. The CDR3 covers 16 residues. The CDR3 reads CASSQYLQGPQETQYF.

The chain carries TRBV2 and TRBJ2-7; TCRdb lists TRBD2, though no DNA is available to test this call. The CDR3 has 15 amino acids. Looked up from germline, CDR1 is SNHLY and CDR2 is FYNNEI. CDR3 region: CASSRGLEHFYEQYF. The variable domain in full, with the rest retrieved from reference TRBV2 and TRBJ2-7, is EPEVTQTPSHQVTQMGQEVILRCVPISNHLYFYWYRQILGQKVEFLVSFYNNEISEKSEIFDDQFSVERPDGSNFTLKIRSTKLEDSAMYFCASSRGLEHFYEQYFGPGTRLTVT.

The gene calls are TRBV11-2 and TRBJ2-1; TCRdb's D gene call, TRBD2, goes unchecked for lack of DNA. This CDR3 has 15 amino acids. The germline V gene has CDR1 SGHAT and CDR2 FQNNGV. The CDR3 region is CASSNSIGRINEQFF.

The CDR3 spells CSADSGTHVTYEQYF. V and J are TRBV20-1 and TRBJ2-7; the D call from TCRdb, TRBD1, cannot be confirmed without DNA. Per germline, CDR1 DFQATT and CDR2 SNEGSKA (reference sequence). CDR3 size: 15 residues.

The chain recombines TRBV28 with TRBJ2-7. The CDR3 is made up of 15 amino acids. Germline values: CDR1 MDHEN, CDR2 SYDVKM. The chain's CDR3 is CASSLWDRASYEQYF.

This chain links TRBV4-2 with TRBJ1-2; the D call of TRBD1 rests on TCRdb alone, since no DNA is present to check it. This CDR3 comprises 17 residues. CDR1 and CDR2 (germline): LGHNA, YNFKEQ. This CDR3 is CASSPRGADRANYGYTF.

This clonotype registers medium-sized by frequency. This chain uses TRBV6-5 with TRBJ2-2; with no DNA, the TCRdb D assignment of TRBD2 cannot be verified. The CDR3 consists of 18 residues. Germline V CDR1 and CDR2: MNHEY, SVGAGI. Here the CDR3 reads CASSASRGRRSNTGELFF.

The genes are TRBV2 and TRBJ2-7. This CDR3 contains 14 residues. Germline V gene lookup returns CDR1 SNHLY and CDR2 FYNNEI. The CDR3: CASSEQGLEHEQYF.

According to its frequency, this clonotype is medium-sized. This CDR3 is CASSPGLAGGEQYF. The chain has TRBV13 and TRBJ2-7; TCRdb's D gene call, TRBD2, goes unchecked for lack of DNA. Germline V gene data show CDR1 as PRHDT and CDR2 as FYEKMQ (reference sequence). This CDR3 has 14 amino acids. Combining the CDR3 with reference TRBV13 and TRBJ2-7 gives the whole variable domain AAGVIQSPRHLIKEKRETATLKCYPIPRHDTVYWYQQGPGQDPQFLISFYEKMQSDKGSIPDRFSAQQFSDYHSELNMSSLELGDSALYFCASSPGLAGGEQYFGPGTRLTVT.

CDR3 sequence reads: CSVEASGTGSYEQYF. The chain couples TRBV29-1 to TRBJ2-7; TCRdb calls TRBD1, which cannot be checked without DNA. The CDR3 sequence is 15 residues long. In germline, CDR1 is SQVTM, CDR2 ANQGSEA.

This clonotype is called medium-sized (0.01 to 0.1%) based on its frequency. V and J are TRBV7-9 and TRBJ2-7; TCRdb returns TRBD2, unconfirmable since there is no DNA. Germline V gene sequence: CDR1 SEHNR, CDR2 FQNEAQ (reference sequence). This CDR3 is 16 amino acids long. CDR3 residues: CASSFISGGSSYEQYF.

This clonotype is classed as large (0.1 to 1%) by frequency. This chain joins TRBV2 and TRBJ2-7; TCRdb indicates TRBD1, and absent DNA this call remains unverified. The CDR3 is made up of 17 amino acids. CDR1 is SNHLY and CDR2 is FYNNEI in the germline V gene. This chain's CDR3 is CASTNSVGGIGLYEQYF.

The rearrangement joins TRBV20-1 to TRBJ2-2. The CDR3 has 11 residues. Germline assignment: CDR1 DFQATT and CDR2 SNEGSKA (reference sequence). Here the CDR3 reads CSASRTGELFF.

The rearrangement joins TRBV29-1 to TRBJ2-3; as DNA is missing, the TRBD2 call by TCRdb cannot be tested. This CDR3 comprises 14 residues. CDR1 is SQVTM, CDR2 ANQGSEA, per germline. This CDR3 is CSAPTSGRTDTQYF.

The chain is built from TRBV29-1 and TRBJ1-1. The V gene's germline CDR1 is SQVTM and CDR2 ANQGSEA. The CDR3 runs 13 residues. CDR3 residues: CRVGDGMIAEAFF.

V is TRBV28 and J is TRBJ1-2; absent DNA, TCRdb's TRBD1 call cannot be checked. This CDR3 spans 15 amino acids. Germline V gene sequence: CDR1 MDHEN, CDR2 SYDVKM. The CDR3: CASSPRDSFDYGYTF.

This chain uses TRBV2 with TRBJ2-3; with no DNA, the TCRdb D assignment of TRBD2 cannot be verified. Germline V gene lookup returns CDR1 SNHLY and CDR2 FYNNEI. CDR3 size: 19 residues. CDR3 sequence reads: CASSEATGTSGPSTDTQYF. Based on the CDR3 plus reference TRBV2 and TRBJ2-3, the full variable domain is EPEVTQTPSHQVTQMGQEVILRCVPISNHLYFYWYRQILGQKVEFLVSFYNNEISEKSEIFDDQFSVERPDGSNFTLKIRSTKLEDSAMYFCASSEATGTSGPSTDTQYFGPGTRLTVL.

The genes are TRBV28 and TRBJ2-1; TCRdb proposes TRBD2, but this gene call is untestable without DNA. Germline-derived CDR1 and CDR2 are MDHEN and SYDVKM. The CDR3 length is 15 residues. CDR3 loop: CASSLTSVTYNEQFF.

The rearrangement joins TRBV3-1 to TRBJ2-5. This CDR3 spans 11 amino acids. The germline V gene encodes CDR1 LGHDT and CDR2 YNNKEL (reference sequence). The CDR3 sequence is CASSQGETQYF.

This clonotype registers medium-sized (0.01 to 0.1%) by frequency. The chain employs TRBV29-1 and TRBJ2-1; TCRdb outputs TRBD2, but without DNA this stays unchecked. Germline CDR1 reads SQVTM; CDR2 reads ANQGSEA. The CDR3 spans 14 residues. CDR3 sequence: CSVVSAGERNEQFF.

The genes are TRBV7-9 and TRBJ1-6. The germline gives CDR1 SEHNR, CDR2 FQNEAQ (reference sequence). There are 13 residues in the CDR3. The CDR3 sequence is CASSLDLGSPLHF.

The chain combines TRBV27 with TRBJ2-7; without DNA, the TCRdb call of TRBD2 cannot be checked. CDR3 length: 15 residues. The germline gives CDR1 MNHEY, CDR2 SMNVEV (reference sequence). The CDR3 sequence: CTSSLYSGSSYEQYF.

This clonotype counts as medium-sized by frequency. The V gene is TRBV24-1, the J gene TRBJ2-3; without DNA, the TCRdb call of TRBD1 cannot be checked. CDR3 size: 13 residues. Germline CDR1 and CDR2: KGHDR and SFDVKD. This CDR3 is CATSDSGADTQYF.

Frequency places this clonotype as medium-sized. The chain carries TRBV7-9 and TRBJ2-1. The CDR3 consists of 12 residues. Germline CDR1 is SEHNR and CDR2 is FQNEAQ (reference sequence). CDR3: CASSLTSNEQFF.

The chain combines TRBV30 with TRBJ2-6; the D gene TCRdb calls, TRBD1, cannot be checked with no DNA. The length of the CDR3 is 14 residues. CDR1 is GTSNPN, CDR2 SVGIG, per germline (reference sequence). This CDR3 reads CAWTQGAGANVLTF.

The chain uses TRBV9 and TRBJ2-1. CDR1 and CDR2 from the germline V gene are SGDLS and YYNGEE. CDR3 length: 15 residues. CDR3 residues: CASNPIREGLNEQFF.